These T cell receptor beta chains were read from a single sample in a study of blood T cell repertoires in COVID-19. Only in-frame clones appear in the TCRdb table, and some are missing; sequencing was by immunoSEQ multiplex PCR. The profile shows some 170,000 clones, 76% of them singletons. The sample comprised peripheral blood. All receptors come from a woman in her forties or fifties with active or convalescent COVID-19. CDR3s include the opening cysteine and the closing phenylalanine or tryptophan. A D gene is named only where the DNA matches it firmly. Expanded clones are given a class, and other clones once, few, many or no size at all.

TRBJ2-3	TRBV10-3	15	TRBD1	NA	CAISGDRGRTDTQYF	TGTGCCATCAGTGGAGACAGGGGGCGTACAGATACGCAGTATTTT
TRBJ1-1	TRBV7-2	14	TRBD1	NA	CASSFQGAGTEAFF	TGTGCCAGCAGCTTTCAGGGGGCGGGTACTGAAGCTTTCTTT
TRBJ2-2	TRBV7-3	16	TRBD1	NA	CASRKSGTGRTGELFF	TGTGCCAGCAGGAAATCCGGGACAGGGAGAACCGGGGAGCTGTTTTTT
TRBJ2-5	TRBV4-2	14	TRBD1	NA	CASSQGTEEETQYF	TGTGCCAGCAGCCAGGGGACAGAAGAAGAGACCCAGTACTTC
TRBJ1-2	TRBV6-6	17	NA	NA	CASSPRGGAQANYGYTF	TGTGCCAGCAGTCCCCGGGGGGGGGCGCAAGCTAACTATGGCTACACCTTC
TRBJ1-6	TRBV6-9	12	TRBD1	NA	CARTGDNSPLHF	TGTGCCAGAACAGGGGATAATTCACCCCTCCACTTT
TRBJ2-3	TRBV7-2	15	NA	NA	CASSPLGGAGDTQYF	TGTGCCAGCAGCCCATTAGGGGGGGCAGGAGATACGCAGTATTTT
TRBJ1-5	TRBV28	14	NA	NA	CASRSGSRNQPQHF	TGTGCCAGCAGATCAGGGTCCCGCAATCAGCCCCAGCATTTT
TRBJ2-3	TRBV5-4	16	TRBD2	NA	CASSPGGGGATDTQYF	TGTGCCAGCAGCCCCGGAGGCGGGGGGGCGACAGATACGCAGTATTTT
TRBJ2-6	TRBV6-2/TRBV6-3	16	NA	NA	CASSFEPPPGANVLTF	TGTGCCAGCAGTTTCGAGCCGCCCCCTGGGGCCAACGTCCTGACTTTC
TRBJ1-2	TRBV4-3	12	NA	NA	CASSQDRGVYTF	TGCGCCAGCAGCCAAGACAGGGGTGTCTACACCTTC
TRBJ2-7	TRBV6-4	15	TRBD1	once	CASSTPDRLSYEQYF	TGTGCCAGCAGTACCCCGGACAGGCTTTCCTACGAGCAGTACTTC
TRBJ2-1	TRBV30	11	NA	NA	CATTSFHEQFF	TGTGCCACTACTAGTTTCCATGAGCAGTTCTTC
TRBJ2-3	TRBV14	16	TRBD2	NA	CASSPRRGVSTDTQYF	TGTGCCAGCAGCCCCCGGCGGGGGGTTAGCACAGATACGCAGTATTTT
TRBJ2-7	TRBV6-5	14	NA	once	CASSYSAASYEQYF	TGTGCCAGCAGTTACTCGGCGGCCTCCTACGAGCAGTACTTC
TRBJ2-5	TRBV6-5	11	NA	NA	CASSFKETQYF	TGTGCCAGCAGTTTTAAAGAGACCCAGTACTTC
TRBJ2-3	TRBV5-6	16	NA	NA	CASSLSGLPRSDTQYF	TGTGCCAGCAGCTTGTCCGGACTCCCAAGATCAGATACGCAGTATTTT
TRBJ1-3	TRBV18	16	TRBD1	many	CASSLRTGGTGNTIYF	TGTGCCAGCTCACTCCGTACAGGGGGCACGGGAAACACCATATATTTT
TRBJ2-1	TRBV3-1/TRBV3-2	14	NA	few	CASSQETLYNEQFF	TGTGCCAGCAGCCAAGAGACTTTATACAATGAGCAGTTCTTC
TRBJ1-3	TRBV9	13	NA	NA	CASRGTPGNTIYF	TGTGCCAGCAGGGGGACACCTGGAAACACCATATATTTT
TRBJ1-1	TRBV30	14	NA	NA	CAWSSPGAVTEAFF	TGTGCCTGGAGTTCACCCGGTGCGGTCACTGAAGCTTTCTTT
TRBJ2-2	TRBV6-6	16	TRBD1	NA	CASSPRQGANTGELFF	TGTGCCAGCAGCCCTCGACAGGGGGCGAACACCGGGGAGCTGTTTTTT
TRBJ2-7	TRBV6-1	17	TRBD2	few	CASSERLAGGPGYEQYF	TGTGCCAGCAGTGAAAGACTAGCGGGAGGGCCGGGGTACGAGCAGTACTTC
TRBJ2-2	TRBV5-5	16	NA	NA	CASSPGGLTYTGELFF	TGTGCCAGCAGCCCAGGGGGGCTAACTTACACCGGGGAGCTGTTTTTT
TRBJ2-7	TRBV27	13	TRBD1	once	CASSMTGSYEQYF	TGTGCCAGCTCCATGACAGGGTCCTACGAGCAGTACTTC
TRBJ1-4	TRBV5-4	14	NA	NA	CASSFGGESEKLFF	TGTGCCAGCAGCTTCGGGGGAGAAAGTGAAAAACTGTTTTTT
TRBJ1-2	TRBV19	15	TRBD1	NA	CASSGQGGSGYGYTF	TGTGCCAGTAGTGGACAGGGTGGATCGGGCTATGGCTACACCTTC